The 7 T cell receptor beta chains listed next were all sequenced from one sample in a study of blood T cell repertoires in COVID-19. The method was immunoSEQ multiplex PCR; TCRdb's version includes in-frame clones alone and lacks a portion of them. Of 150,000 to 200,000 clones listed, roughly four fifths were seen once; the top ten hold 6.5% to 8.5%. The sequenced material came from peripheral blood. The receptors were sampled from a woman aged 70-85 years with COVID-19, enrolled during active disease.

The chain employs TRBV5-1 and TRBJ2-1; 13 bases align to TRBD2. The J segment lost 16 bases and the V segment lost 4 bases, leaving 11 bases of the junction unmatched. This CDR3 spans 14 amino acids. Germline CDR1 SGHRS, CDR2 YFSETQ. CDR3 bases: TGCGCCAGCAGCGTACTAGCGGGAGGGCCTGGCCGTTTCTTC. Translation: CASSVLAGGPGRFF.

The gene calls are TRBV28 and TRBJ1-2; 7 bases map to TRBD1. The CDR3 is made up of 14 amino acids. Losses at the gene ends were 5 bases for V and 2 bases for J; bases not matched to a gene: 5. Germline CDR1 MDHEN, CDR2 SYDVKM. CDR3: CASSVGQSNYGYTF. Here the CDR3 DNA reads TGTGCCAGCAGTGTGGGACAGTCAAACTATGGCTACACCTTC.

As DNA, the CDR3 is TGCGCCAGCAGCGGGAAGACAGGGGGTAACACTGAAGCTTTCTTT. Translation gives CASSGKTGGNTEAFF. The rearrangement joins TRBV5-1 to TRBJ1-1; TRBD1 matches 9 bases. V gave up 4 bases and J gave up 2 bases; unmatched junction bases: 6. CDR3 length: 15 amino acids. CDR1 is SGHRS and CDR2 is YFSETQ in the germline V gene. The full variable domain, with the rest looked up from reference TRBV5-1 and TRBJ1-1, is KAGVTQTPRYLIKTRGQQVTLSCSPISGHRSVSWYQQTPGQGLQFLFEYFSETQRNKGNFPGRFSGRQFSNSRSEMNVSTLELGDSALYLCASSGKTGGNTEAFFGQGTRLTVV.

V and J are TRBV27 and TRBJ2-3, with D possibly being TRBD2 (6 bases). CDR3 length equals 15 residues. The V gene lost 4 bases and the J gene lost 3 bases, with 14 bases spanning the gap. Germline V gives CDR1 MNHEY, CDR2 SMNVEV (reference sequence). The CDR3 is CASSSDRSGTDTQYF. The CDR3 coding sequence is TGTGCCAGCAGTTCCGACAGAAGCGGGACAGATACGCAGTATTTT.

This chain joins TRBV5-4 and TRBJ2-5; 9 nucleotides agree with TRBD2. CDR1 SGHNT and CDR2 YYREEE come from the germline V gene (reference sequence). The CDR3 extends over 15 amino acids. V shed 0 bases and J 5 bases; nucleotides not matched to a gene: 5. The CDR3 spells CASSLAGLAGETQYF. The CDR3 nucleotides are TGTGCCAGCAGCTTGGCGGGACTAGCCGGGGAGACCCAGTACTTC.

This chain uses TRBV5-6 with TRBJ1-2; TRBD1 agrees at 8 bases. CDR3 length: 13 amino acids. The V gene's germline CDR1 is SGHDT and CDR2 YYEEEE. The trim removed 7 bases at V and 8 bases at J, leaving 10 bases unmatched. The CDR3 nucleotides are TGTGCCAGCGCACAGGGGGGGGCGCGCGGCTACACCTTC. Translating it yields CASAQGGARGYTF.

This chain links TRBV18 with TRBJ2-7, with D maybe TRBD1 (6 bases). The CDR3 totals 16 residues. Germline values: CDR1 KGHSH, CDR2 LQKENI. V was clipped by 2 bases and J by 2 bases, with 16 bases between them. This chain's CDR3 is CASSPRRDITAYEQYF. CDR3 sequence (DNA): TGTGCCAGCTCACCAAGAAGGGACATAACGGCCTACGAGCAGTACTTC.